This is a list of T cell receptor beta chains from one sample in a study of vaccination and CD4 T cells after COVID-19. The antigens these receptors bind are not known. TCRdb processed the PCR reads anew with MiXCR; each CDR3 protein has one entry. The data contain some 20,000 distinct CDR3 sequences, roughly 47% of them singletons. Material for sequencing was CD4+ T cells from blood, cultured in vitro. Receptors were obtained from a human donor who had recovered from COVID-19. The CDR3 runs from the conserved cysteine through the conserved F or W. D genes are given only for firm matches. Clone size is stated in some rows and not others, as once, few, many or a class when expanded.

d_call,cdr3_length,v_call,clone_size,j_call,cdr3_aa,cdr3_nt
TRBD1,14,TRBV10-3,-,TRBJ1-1,CAIRTDRGPTEAFF,TGTGCCATCAGGACAGACAGGGGGCCTACTGAAGCTTTCTTT
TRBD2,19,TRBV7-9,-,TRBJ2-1,CASSPGGVAGPRGDNEQFF,TGTGCCAGCAGCCCTGGGGGAGTAGCGGGGCCCCGGGGGGACAATGAGCAGTTCTTC
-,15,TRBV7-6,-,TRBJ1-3,CASSLEALSGNTIYF,TGTGCCAGCAGCTTAGAGGCGCTCTCTGGAAACACCATATATTTT
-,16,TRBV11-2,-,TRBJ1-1,CASSLDLGAGNTEAFF,TGTGCCAGCAGCTTAGATTTGGGGGCAGGGAACACTGAAGCTTTCTTT
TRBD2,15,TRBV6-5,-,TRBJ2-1,CASSSWTSGYNEQFF,TGTGCCAGCAGTTCCTGGACTAGCGGTTACAATGAGCAGTTCTTC
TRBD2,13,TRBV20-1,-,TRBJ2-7,CSAREGPGGEQYF,TGCAGTGCTAGAGAGGGACCGGGGGGCGAGCAGTACTTC
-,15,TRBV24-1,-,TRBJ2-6,CATSRGASGANVLTF,TGTGCCACCAGTCGGGGGGCCTCTGGGGCCAACGTCCTGACTTTC
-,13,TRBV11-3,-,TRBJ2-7,CASSLRQPYEQYF,TGTGCCAGCAGCCTAAGACAGCCCTACGAGCAGTACTTC
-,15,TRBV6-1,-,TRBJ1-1,CASSITGTLNTEAFF,TGTGCCAGCAGCATTACTGGGACCTTGAACACTGAAGCTTTCTTT
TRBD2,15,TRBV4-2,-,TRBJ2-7,CASSQEASGPYEQYF,TGTGCCAGCAGCCAAGAGGCTAGCGGGCCCTACGAGCAGTACTTC
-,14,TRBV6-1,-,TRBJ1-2,CASRRYAEGHGYTF,TGTGCCAGCAGACGCTATGCCGAAGGTCATGGCTACACCTTC
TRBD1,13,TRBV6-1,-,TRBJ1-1,CASTDRDRGEAFF,TGTGCCAGCACTGACCGGGACAGGGGAGAAGCTTTCTTT
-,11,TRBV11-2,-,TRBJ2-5,CASSLGETQYF,TGTGCCAGCAGCTTAGGGGAGACCCAGTACTTC
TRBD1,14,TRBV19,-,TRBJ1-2,CASRLPGQNPGYTF,TGTGCCAGTAGACTACCGGGACAGAACCCTGGCTACACCTTC
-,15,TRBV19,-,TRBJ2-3,CASNGPGMVTDTQYF,TGTGCCAGTAATGGTCCAGGGATGGTCACAGATACGCAGTATTTT
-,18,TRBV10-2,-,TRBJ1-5,CASSEGIRDRVSNQPQHF,TGCGCCAGCAGTGAGGGAATCCGGGACCGAGTAAGCAATCAGCCCCAGCATTTT
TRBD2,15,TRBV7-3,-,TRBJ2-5,CASSPGTSAKETQYF,TGTGCCAGCAGCCCGGGGACTAGCGCTAAAGAGACCCAGTACTTC
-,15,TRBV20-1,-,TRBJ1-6,CSAIGRSSYNSPLHF,TGCAGTGCTATCGGTAGAAGCTCCTATAATTCACCCCTCCACTTT
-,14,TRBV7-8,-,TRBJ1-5,CASSTGESNQPQHF,TGTGCCAGCAGCACAGGAGAAAGCAATCAGCCCCAGCATTTT
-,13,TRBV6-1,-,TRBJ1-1,CASSEPQGTEAFF,TGTGCCAGCAGTGAACCCCAGGGCACTGAAGCTTTCTTT
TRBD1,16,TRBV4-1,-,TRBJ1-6,CASSQDLDRGRSPLHF,TGCGCCAGCAGCCAAGATCTGGACAGGGGCCGCTCACCCCTCCACTTT
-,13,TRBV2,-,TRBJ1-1,CASSFQGTTEAFF,TGTGCCAGCAGTTTCCAGGGAACCACTGAAGCTTTCTTT
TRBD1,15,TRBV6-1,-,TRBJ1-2,CASSPRWDSIYGYTF,TGTGCCAGCAGTCCAAGGTGGGACAGTATCTATGGCTACACCTTC
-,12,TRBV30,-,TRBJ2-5,CAWGMGGMTQYF,TGTGCCTGGGGGATGGGCGGGATGACCCAGTACTTC
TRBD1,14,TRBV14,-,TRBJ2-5,CASSQARGQETQYF,TGTGCCAGCAGCCAAGCCAGGGGGCAAGAGACCCAGTACTTC
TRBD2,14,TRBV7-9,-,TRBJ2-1,CASSLVSGSNEQFF,TGTGCCAGCAGCTTAGTTAGCGGGAGCAATGAGCAGTTCTTC
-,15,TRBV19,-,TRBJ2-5,CASRESRGAQETQYF,TGTGCCAGTAGGGAGAGCCGGGGGGCTCAAGAGACCCAGTACTTC
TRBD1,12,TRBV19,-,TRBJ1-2,CASGQGDYGYTF,TGTGCCAGTGGACAGGGCGACTATGGCTACACCTTC
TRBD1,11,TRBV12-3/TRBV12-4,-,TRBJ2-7,CASSTQGVQYF,TGTGCCAGCAGTACCCAGGGGGTGCAGTACTTC
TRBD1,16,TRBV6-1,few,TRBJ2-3,CASSPGQGETTDTQYF,TGTGCCAGCAGTCCCGGACAGGGGGAGACCACAGATACGCAGTATTTT
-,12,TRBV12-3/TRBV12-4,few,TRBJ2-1,CASSFSRYEQFF,TGTGCCAGCAGTTTTTCACGGTATGAGCAGTTCTTC
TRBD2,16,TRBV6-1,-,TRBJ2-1,CASREQLAGGLNEQFF,TGTGCCAGCAGGGAACAACTAGCGGGAGGGTTAAATGAGCAGTTCTTC
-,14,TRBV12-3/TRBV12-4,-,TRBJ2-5,CASSPSAYQETQYF,TGTGCCAGCAGCCCTTCCGCGTACCAAGAGACCCAGTACTTC
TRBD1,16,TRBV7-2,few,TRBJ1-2,CASRPQGGKVNYGYTF,TGTGCCAGCAGACCACAGGGGGGAAAGGTTAACTATGGCTACACCTTC
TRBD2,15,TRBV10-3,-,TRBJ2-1,CAISEWAGGPNEQFF,TGTGCCATCAGTGAGTGGGCGGGGGGGCCCAATGAGCAGTTCTTC
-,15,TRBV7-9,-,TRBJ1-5,CASSFDGVGNQPQHF,TGTGCCAGCAGCTTCGACGGAGTGGGCAATCAGCCCCAGCATTTT
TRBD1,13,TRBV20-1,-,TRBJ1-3,CSAPDRGGNTIYF,TGCAGTGCTCCCGACAGGGGCGGAAACACCATATATTTT
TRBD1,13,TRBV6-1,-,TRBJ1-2,CASRPTGQSGYTF,TGTGCCAGCAGACCGACAGGGCAGAGTGGCTACACCTTC
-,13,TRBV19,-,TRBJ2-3,CASSISRLDTQYF,TGTGCCAGTAGTATATCCCGACTGGATACGCAGTATTTT
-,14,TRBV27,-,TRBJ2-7,CASSQGEGSHEQYF,TGTGCCAGCAGCCAAGGCGAGGGGAGCCACGAGCAGTACTTC
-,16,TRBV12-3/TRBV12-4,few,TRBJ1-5,CASSLGGTRSNQPQHF,TGTGCCAGCAGTTTAGGCGGGACAAGAAGCAATCAGCCCCAGCATTTT
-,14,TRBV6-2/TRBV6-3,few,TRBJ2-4,CASTPVRAKNIQYF,TGTGCCAGCACCCCCGTGAGAGCCAAAAACATTCAGTACTTC
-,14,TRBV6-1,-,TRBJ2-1,CASSALRAQWEQFF,TGTGCCAGCAGTGCCCTCCGGGCCCAATGGGAGCAGTTCTTC
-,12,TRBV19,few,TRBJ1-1,CASSRVNTEAFF,TGTGCCAGTAGTCGGGTGAACACTGAAGCTTTCTTT
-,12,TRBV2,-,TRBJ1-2,CASKAGAFGYTF,TGTGCCAGCAAGGCAGGGGCCTTCGGCTACACCTTC
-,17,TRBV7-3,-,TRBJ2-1,CASSLKDLLASYNEQFF,TGTGCCAGCAGCTTAAAGGATCTTTTGGCCTCCTACAATGAGCAGTTCTTC
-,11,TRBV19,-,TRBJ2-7,CASSIGGEQYF,TGTGCCAGTAGTATAGGGGGGGAGCAGTACTTC
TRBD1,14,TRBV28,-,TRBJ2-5,CASSNRQGPETQYF,TGTGCCAGCAGCAACAGACAGGGTCCGGAGACCCAGTACTTC
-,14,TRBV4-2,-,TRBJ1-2,CASSQEGPTGGYTF,TGTGCCAGCAGCCAAGAAGGACCAACGGGGGGCTACACCTTC
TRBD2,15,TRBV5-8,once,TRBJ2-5,CASSLTGTSQETQYF,TGTGCCAGCAGCTTGACCGGGACTAGTCAAGAGACCCAGTACTTC
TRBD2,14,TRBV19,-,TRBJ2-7,CASSPRGGSYEQYF,TGTGCCAGTTCCCCGCGGGGGGGGTCCTACGAGCAGTACTTC
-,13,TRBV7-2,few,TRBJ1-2,CASSLTVNYGYTF,TGTGCCAGCAGCTTGACAGTTAACTATGGCTACACCTTC
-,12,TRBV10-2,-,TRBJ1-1,CASRRTGTEAFF,TGCGCCAGCAGACGGACGGGCACTGAAGCTTTCTTT
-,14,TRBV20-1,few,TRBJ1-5,CSARVPRGYQPQHF,TGCAGTGCTAGGGTCCCTAGAGGCTATCAGCCCCAGCATTTT
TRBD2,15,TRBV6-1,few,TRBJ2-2,CASIGTSANTGELFF,TGTGCCAGCATCGGGACTAGCGCGAACACCGGGGAGCTGTTTTTT
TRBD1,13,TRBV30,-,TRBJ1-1,CAWTQGANTEAFF,TGTGCCTGGACCCAGGGGGCAAACACTGAAGCTTTCTTT
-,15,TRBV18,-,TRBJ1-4,CASSPLTGPNEKLFF,TGTGCCAGCTCACCCTTGACAGGCCCTAATGAAAAACTGTTTTTT
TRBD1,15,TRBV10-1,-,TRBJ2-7,CASSEGQGLAYEQYF,TGCGCCAGCAGTGAGGGACAGGGCCTTGCCTACGAGCAGTACTTC
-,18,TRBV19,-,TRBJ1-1,CASSIYTPGTQGNTEAFF,TGTGCCAGTAGTATCTATACCCCGGGGACACAGGGGAACACTGAAGCTTTCTTT
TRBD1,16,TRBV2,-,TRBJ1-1,CASTARTGVSNTEAFF,TGTGCCAGCACCGCCCGGACAGGGGTGTCTAACACTGAAGCTTTCTTT